This T cell receptor beta chain was recorded in a study of blood T cells in healthy people across ages. Study-wide findings and caveats: The donors' CMV status was not determined, possibly confounding changes in expanded clonotypes. Long-lived donors carried more naive CD4+ cells and greater diversity than aged donors.

This clonotype showed up just a few times. Antigen: not known. Combining a sample-barcoded 5' primer with a J-beta primer mix, a second PCR ran for roughly 7 to 12 cycles. TCRdb ran MiXCR on the 5' RACE reads and lists one entry per CDR3 protein. The data contain around 1.5 million distinct CDR3 sequences, 34% of them seen just once; the ten biggest clones take up approximately 11%. The ends lost 5 bases at V and 3 bases at J; junction bases unmatched: 7. Germline V CDR1 and CDR2: DFQATT, SNEGSKA (reference sequence). The CDR3 runs to 13 residues. The V and J genes are TRBV20-1 and TRBJ2-7, with 7 bases fitting TRBD1. Sequenced material: blood. This TCR was sampled from a woman under 40 in good health. CDR3 loop: CSAGTVGNYEQYF. The CDR3 region has the DNA TGCAGTGCTGGGACAGTAGGGAACTACGAGCAGTACTTC.